This T cell receptor beta chain was profiled in a study of T cell responses to AZD1222 COVID-19 vaccine (dated by TCRdb to the early 2020s). Regarding the complete study: AZD1222 recipients given second doses at about 4 weeks or at about 12 weeks were pooled, since spike-specific TCR depth and breadth were not found to differ between the two schedules. A total of approximately 240 trial participants underwent TCR sequencing, of whom around 200 received two doses of AZD1222 and around 26 received two doses of the MenACWY control vaccine. Enrollment into the trials was organized by age into subgroups of 18-55, 56-69 and 70-plus years, and those subgroups contained about 160, 30 and 59 TCR-sequenced participants, respectively.

Paper-wide results and their limitations: Vaccine-associated CD4 TCRs spanned the whole spike protein, with dominant responses in regions 160-218 and 743-854. A significant rise in spike-specific TCR breadth and depth was observed after two AZD1222 doses relative to day 0 and relative to MenACWY recipients. Conclusions about previously exposed vaccinees are limited because only 6 or 7 AZD1222 recipients were SARS-CoV-2 seropositive at baseline. The 56-69-year group was small, and its depth increase did not reach significance, likely because of low power. Because no day 14 peak-response samples were available, repertoires were characterized only after the peak T cell response. Participants were mostly white British, with more females than males. The authors suggested clonal diversity may have been underestimated. Nearly half of unique spike-specific TCRs reportedly recognized epitopes outside regions mutated in the B.1.351 and B.1.1.7 variants.

Details on this clone: Its recognized antigen is unknown. No much larger clonotype is one base removed from it; base qualities were not supplied.

The CDR3 regions of human TCRbeta chains were subjected to immunosequencing. The source study handled its data this way. TCRs in the repertoires were matched against a reference library of SARS-CoV-2-specific TCRs that had been generated with the MIRA antigen-specificity platform. Breadth meant the fraction of unique TCRs that were SARS-CoV-2-associated, whereas depth meant the fraction of total T cells that were SARS-CoV-2-associated. Using the MIRA data, each spike-specific TCR was assigned both to the spike region to which the TCR was reactive and to a CD4 or CD8 class. Log10-transformed breadth and depth values were compared by one-way ANOVA with Sidak's multiple comparisons tests. Held by TCRdb, this immuneACCESS table contains in-frame sequences only and omits some clones. Under half of the omission traces to an unresolved V gene where checked; the cause of the rest is unknown. From that table come the V and J calls and clone size; the DNA was used to work out D and trimming. For this sample there are about 110,000 clones; 85% to 90% appear just once. The top ten constitute about 4.9% of the sample.

According to the study, the label for this sample's time point signals: baseline before first vaccination. The vaccinee samples were drawn from two UK trials, COV001 and COV002, one of which was a single-blind randomized controlled phase 2/3 trial testing AZD1222 (ChAdOx1 nCoV-19) in healthy adults. Trial participant PBMC samples were collected at day 0 and day 28 after the second dose for TCRbeta chain sequencing. V is reduced by 6 bases and J by 2 bases, leaving a spacing of 7 bases between them. As encoded in the germline V gene (reference sequence), CDR1 is MNHEY while CDR2 is SMNVEV. The CDR3, from cysteine to phenylalanine, totals 12 residues. Just the 36-base CDR3 DNA is kept, in frame starting at base 1.

The chain links TRBV27 with TRBJ2-5; D gene: possibly TRBD1, on 5 matching bases. This material consisted of peripheral blood, taken on day 0 of AZD1222 vaccination. This clonotype was obtained from an adult in good health. The CDR3 here reads CASSWTQETQYF. The sequenced DNA is TGTGCCAGCAGCTGGACACAAGAGACCCAGTACTTC.